This TCR beta chain derives from a study of blood T cells in healthy people across ages. The second PCR ran roughly 7 to 12 cycles with a sample-barcoded 5' primer and J-beta primers. TCRdb recomputed calls from the 5' RACE reads with MiXCR, one row per CDR3 protein. The sample comprises around 800,000 distinct CDR3 sequences, roughly 26% of which are singletons, and around 2.9% rests with the top ten. The germline gives CDR1 DFQATT, CDR2 SNEGSKA (reference sequence). The trim removed 5 bases at V and 4 bases at J, leaving 11 bases unmatched. This CDR3 is 16 amino acids long. In addition, the sample was reused for a study of T cells of mothers and their children.

Sequencing used blood. The receptor was isolated from a boy aged 5-17 years in good health. The V gene is TRBV20-1, the J gene TRBJ2-1; 10 bases fit TRBD1. The CDR3 nucleotides read TGCAGTGCTTCGACTGGGACAGGGGAGAGGTACAATGAGCAGTTCTTC. Translation gives CSASTGTGERYNEQFF.